One and the same sample provided the 14 T cell receptor beta chains below, sequenced in a study of T-cell memory formation after mild COVID-19. TCRdb independently ran MiXCR on the 5' RACE reads; one entry per CDR3 protein. This sample has over 250,000 distinct CDR3 sequences, with less than 20% found just once. The sample taken for sequencing was PBMCs or a T cell subset sorted from them (not recorded which). All receptors come from a man aged 18 to 35 who had mild COVID-19 (a few samples of this study predate the infection). Cell type and time point are not known.

In DNA, the CDR3 is TGCAGTGTAGGGGTTGTGGCCCAGTACTTC. Residues: CSVGVVAQYF. The rearrangement joins TRBV20-1 to TRBJ2-5, with D tentatively TRBD1 (5 bases). Trimming stripped 7 bases from V and 9 bases from J, with 12 bases between. CDR3 length: 10 amino acids. The V gene's germline CDR1 is DFQATT and CDR2 SNEGSKA (reference sequence).

The gene calls are TRBV25-1 and TRBJ1-1; D uncertain. Germline CDR1 MGHDK, CDR2 SYGVNS. V was shortened by 7 bases and J by 4 bases, with 13 bases between the two germline ends. The CDR3 is 13 amino acids. The CDR3 region has the DNA TGTGCCAGCACTCCGGAGGGCGGCACTGAAGCTTTCTTT. Its protein product is CASTPEGGTEAFF.

This sequence joins TRBV6-5 and TRBJ1-2; perhaps TRBD1 as D (6 bases). The CDR3 has 12 amino acids. V lost 7 bases, J lost 4 bases, and 10 bases lay in between. Germline values: CDR1 MNHEY, CDR2 SVGAGI. The CDR3 region is CASMGASYGYTF. The CDR3 nucleotides are TGTGCCAGCATGGGGGCGTCCTATGGCTACACCTTC.

The gene calls are TRBV24-1 and TRBJ1-4, with TRBD1 identical over 7 bases. This CDR3 region has 13 residues. V was pared by 9 bases and J by 7 bases, with 7 bases of the junction left unmatched. Looked up from germline, CDR1 is KGHDR and CDR2 is SFDVKD. The CDR3: CATPTGRSEKLFF. For the CDR3, the DNA is TGTGCCACCCCGACAGGGCGTTCTGAAAAACTGTTTTTT.

This clonotype was counted at least ten times. V usage is TRBV20-1 and J usage is TRBJ2-3; a weak D match, TRBD2 (7 bases). Germline lookup yields CDR1 DFQATT and CDR2 SNEGSKA (reference sequence). This CDR3 contains 15 residues. Trimming stripped 0 bases from V and 2 bases from J, with 12 bases between. The CDR3 DNA reads TGCAGTGCTAGAGATCGGCGGGGGCTCACAGATACGCAGTATTTT. Its translation: CSARDRRGLTDTQYF.

To note about this clonotype: Relative to the germline gene, one junction end is altered; a read error may explain this. This chain connects TRBV7-8 to TRBJ2-4; possibly TRBD2 for D (7 bases). The CDR3 has 19 residues. The germline gives CDR1 SGHVS, CDR2 FQNEAQ. CDR3 sequence (DNA): TGTGCCAGCAACTTAGGGACACGACGGGAGGCTTTGATCGGGAACATTCAGTACTTC. As protein: CASNLGTRREALIGNIQYF.

This clonotype was counted a few times. The CDR3 loop reads CSARDLLGRNTEAFF. DNA of the CDR3: TGCAGTGCTAGAGATTTACTCGGCCGGAACACTGAAGCTTTCTTT. The chain uses TRBV20-1 and TRBJ1-1; D call uncertain. Trimming left V 0 bases short and J 1 base short, with 12 bases between. This CDR3 has 15 amino acids. Per germline, CDR1 DFQATT and CDR2 SNEGSKA (reference sequence).

The V call is TRBV9, the J call TRBJ2-5; 12 bases align to TRBD2. V lost 4 bases to trimming and J lost 8 bases; unmatched junction nucleotides: 6. The germline V gene encodes CDR1 SGDLS and CDR2 YYNGEE. The CDR3 runs to 14 residues. CDR3 residues: CASSSSGGAQTQYF. In DNA, the CDR3 is TGTGCCAGCAGCTCTAGCGGGGGGGCCCAAACCCAGTACTTC.

J is TRBJ1-1 and V is TRBV20-1, with no clear D. Germline lookup yields CDR1 DFQATT and CDR2 SNEGSKA (reference sequence). The CDR3 has 13 amino acids. The V gene lost 5 bases and the J gene lost 3 bases, with 13 bases spanning the gap. CDR3 amino acids: CSAAPDPYTEAFF. The DNA for the CDR3 is TGCAGTGCTGCCCCCGACCCTTACACTGAAGCTTTCTTT.

This clonotype has a handful of counts. This rearrangement joins TRBV4-1 to TRBJ2-5; no firm D call. The V gene lost 4 bases and the J gene lost 5 bases, with 17 bases spanning the gap. Germline V gene sequence: CDR1 MGHRA, CDR2 YSYEKL. The CDR3 is 15 residues long. The CDR3 bases are TGCGCCAGCAGCCTGCTGGGGTTGGTCCGGGAGACCCAGTACTTC. This encodes CASSLLGLVRETQYF.

There are a few counts of this clonotype. The V and J genes are TRBV20-1 and TRBJ2-3; 8 bases are a match to TRBD2. Looked up from germline, CDR1 is DFQATT and CDR2 is SNEGSKA (reference sequence). This CDR3 is 15 amino acids long. V shed 3 bases and J 4 bases; nucleotides not matched to a gene: 9. CDR3 loop: CSARLFSGASDTQYF. The CDR3 DNA reads as TGCAGTGCTAGGCTCTTTAGCGGGGCGTCAGATACGCAGTATTTT.

A few counts support this clonotype. The V call is TRBV11-2, the J call TRBJ2-3; 8 nucleotides match TRBD2. The germline CDR1 and CDR2 sequences are SGHAT and FQNNGV. With 5 bases clipped from V and 5 bases from J, the junction kept 12 bases outside the gene matches. This CDR3 region has 16 residues. CDR3 protein: CASSLEDSGVLDTQYF. For the CDR3, the DNA is TGTGCCAGCAGCCTCGAGGATAGCGGGGTTTTAGATACGCAGTATTTT.

The chain joins TRBV6-1 to TRBJ1-6; 7 bases map to TRBD1. Per the germline V gene, CDR1 is MNHNS and CDR2 is SASEGT. J was trimmed by 7 bases and V by 6 bases; bases with no gene match: 9. The CDR3 has 15 amino acids. The CDR3 nucleotides read TGTGCCAGCAGAGACAGACAGGGCAGAAATTCACCCCTCCACTTT. Residues: CASRDRQGRNSPLHF.

This clonotype was seen more than once but under ten times. The chain employs TRBV27 and TRBJ2-3; 7 nucleotides match TRBD1. Per the germline V gene, CDR1 is MNHEY and CDR2 is SMNVEV (reference sequence). This CDR3 contains 15 residues. J was trimmed by 3 bases and V by 5 bases; bases with no gene match: 8. CDR3 DNA sequence: TGTGCCAGCAGTCCCCCTGGGACAGCTACAGATACGCAGTATTTT. It yields the protein CASSPPGTATDTQYF.